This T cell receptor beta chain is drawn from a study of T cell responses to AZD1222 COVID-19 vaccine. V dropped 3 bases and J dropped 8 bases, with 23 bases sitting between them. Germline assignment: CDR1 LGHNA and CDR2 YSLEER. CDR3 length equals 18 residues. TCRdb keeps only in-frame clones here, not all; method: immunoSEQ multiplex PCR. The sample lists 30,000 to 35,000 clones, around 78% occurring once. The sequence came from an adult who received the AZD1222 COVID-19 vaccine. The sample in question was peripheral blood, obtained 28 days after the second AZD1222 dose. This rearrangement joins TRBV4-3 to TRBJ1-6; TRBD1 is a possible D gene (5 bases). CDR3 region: CASSHDFRVPSRDSPLHF. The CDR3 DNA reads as TGCGCCAGCAGCCATGATTTCAGGGTTCCCTCTCGGGATTCACCCCTCCACTTT.